This T cell receptor beta chain was recorded in a study of T cell repertoires in cytomegalovirus infection. Study details: Signatures in public TCR beta sequences pointed to both CMV infection and matching HLA type.

This clonotype has a count of ten or more. The antigen is not known. Study-level findings and limits: The ex vivo response showed dominance by HLA-C-restricted CMV-specific TCR beta clonotypes. Cumulative public TCR beta family frequency identified CMV carriers with the relevant HLA.

TCRdb analysed the reads with MiXCR anew, one entry per CDR3 protein. The sample shows under 150,000 distinct CDR3 sequences, roughly 9% of them seen only once. Germline CDR1 reads MDHEN; CDR2 reads SYDVKM. CDR3 size: 13 residues. After removal of 8 bases from V and 8 bases from J, the junction contained 9 bases not matched to a gene. This clonotype was sampled from a human donor in good health (CMV status not recorded). Some clones in this sample may be carry-over from other donors' samples. The chain links TRBV28 to TRBJ1-1; 9 positions agree with TRBD1. The sample taken for sequencing was PBMCs. CDR3 protein: CASVARGQGEAFF. CDR3 DNA sequence: TGTGCCAGCGTGGCACGGGGACAGGGAGAAGCTTTCTTT.